This T cell receptor (beta chain) was retrieved from a study of cytomegalovirus exposure and HLA in healthy donors. PCR involved 60 Vbeta and 13 Jbeta primers. Study processing details: Some 11 million shared chains were among the 60 million to 80 million unique TCR beta chains that a later analysis counted. Sequencing used immunoSEQ multiplex PCR; TCRdb keeps in-frame clones, though not all of them. The V and J calls and the clone size are those of that table, but D and trimming were determined from the DNA. The sample records 110,000 or so clones, about 16% being singletons. This clone has more than one count but fewer than ten. The germline gives CDR1 SGDLS, CDR2 YYNGEE. Trimming pared 3 bases from V and 1 base from J, leaving 8 bases between. The CDR3 is 13 amino acids.

The specimen sequenced was PBMCs. The J gene is TRBJ2-7, the V gene TRBV9; D possibly corresponds to TRBD1 (5 bases). The clonotype originates from a female donor in good health and CMV-seronegative. The CDR3 loop reads CASSAQGSYEQYF. The CDR3 bases are TGTGCCAGCAGCGCCCAGGGTTCCTACGAGCAGTACTTC.